This T cell receptor beta chain is from a study of blood T cell repertoires in COVID-19. Study at large: The study drew acute and convalescent COVID-19 samples from the United States, Italy and Spain. PBMCs, B-cell-depleted T cells, or T cells were the source of the cDNA or gDNA that made up the material.

Per the original methods: For nucleated cells, counts were estimated from reference gene primer amplification. The method was immunoSEQ multiplex PCR; TCRdb's version includes in-frame clones alone and lacks a portion of them. V, J and clone size reflect that table, while D and trimming were determined from the DNA. The sample has over 200,000 clones; 84% are singletons. This receptor was taken from a man aged 40-55 years who had recovered from COVID-19. What was sequenced was peripheral blood.

CDR3: CASSQDRNTEAFF. For the CDR3, the DNA is TGTGCCAGCTCACAGGACAGGAACACTGAAGCTTTCTTT. The V and J genes are TRBV18 and TRBJ1-1; D is possibly TRBD1 (6 bases). CDR1 and CDR2 from the germline V gene are KGHSH and LQKENI. The CDR3 sequence is 13 residues long. V was cut by 4 bases and J by 1 base, with 7 bases left in between. Full variable domain (missing parts from reference TRBV18 and TRBJ1-1): NAGVMQNPRHLVRRRGQEARLRCSPMKGHSHVYWYRQLPEEGLKFMVYLQKENIIDESGMPKERFSAEFPKEGPSILRIQQVVRGDSAAYFCASSQDRNTEAFFGQGTRLTVV.